The clone carrying this T cell receptor (beta chain) has a handful of counts. Its antigen is undetermined. Sequenced by immunoSEQ multiplex PCR; TCRdb stores in-frame clones only, minus some. The repertoire holds under 65,000 clones, with about 95% as singletons. The source of the sample is a study of cytomegalovirus exposure and HLA in healthy donors. Study-wide results and limits: The classifier reportedly diagnosed cytomegalovirus status with high sensitivity and specificity. Many donors shared some public TCRs, even though most TCR sequences were rare. The study put under 200 TCR beta chains on its list as cytomegalovirus-associated.

The material sequenced was PBMCs. This clonotype was obtained from a woman aged 18-30 years in good health and CMV-seropositive.

CDR3 nucleotide sequence: TGCAGCGTTGAAGAGAACAGGGAAGAGACCCAGTACTTC. This gives the protein CSVEENREETQYF. The chain links TRBV29-1 to TRBJ2-5; perhaps TRBD1 as D (6 bases). CDR3 length equals 13 residues. The V end lost 0 bases, the J end lost 3 bases, and 8 bases lay between the germline ends. Germline CDR1 reads SQVTM; CDR2 reads ANQGSEA.